A single sample is the source of the 8 T cell receptor beta chains below, sequenced in a study of CD8+ T cells in alopecia areata. Extracted RNA was reverse transcribed into cDNA, the sequencing template. The method was immunoSEQ multiplex PCR; TCRdb's version includes in-frame clones alone and lacks a portion of them. The table shows more than 200,000 clones, with 65% to 70% occurring only once. The material was CD4+ T cells sorted from blood, obtained at week 0. These receptors were obtained from a human donor with alopecia areata.

This clone has only a few counts. The V gene is TRBV7-9, the J gene TRBJ2-5, with TRBD2 matching over 10 bases. CDR3 length: 15 residues. Per the germline V gene, CDR1 is SEHNR and CDR2 is FQNEAQ (reference sequence). The V gene end was trimmed by 5 bases and the J gene end by 5 bases; junction bases not matched to a gene: 8. CDR3 sequence (DNA): TGTGCCAGCAGCCCGGGACTAGCGCTCATGGAGACCCAGTACTTC. Its protein is CASSPGLALMETQYF.

The chain links TRBV7-2 to TRBJ2-1, with D tentatively TRBD2 (6 bases). This CDR3 is 14 amino acids long. The germline V gene has CDR1 SGHTA and CDR2 FQGNSA. The V gene lost 1 base and the J gene lost 4 bases, with 8 bases spanning the gap. The CDR3 loop reads CASSLDRGYNEQFF. The CDR3 DNA is TGTGCCAGCAGCTTAGATCGGGGGTACAATGAGCAGTTCTTC.

This chain uses TRBV29-1 with TRBJ1-2, with a tentative D call TRBD1 (5 bases). Germline V lookup: CDR1 SQVTM, CDR2 ANQGSEA. This CDR3 comprises 12 residues. The ends were cut back, 7 bases at V and 2 bases at J, with 11 bases in the middle. CDR3 nucleotides: TGCAGCGCCAAGACAGACAACTATGGCTACACCTTC. This translates into CSAKTDNYGYTF.

This CDR3 is CASSLSRIFNTGELFF. DNA of the CDR3: TGCGCCAGCAGCTTGTCCAGGATTTTCAACACCGGGGAGCTGTTTTTT. This rearrangement joins TRBV5-1 to TRBJ2-2, with no clear D. In germline, CDR1 is SGHRS, CDR2 YFSETQ. The CDR3 consists of 16 residues. Trimming took off 1 base at V and 2 bases at J, with 12 bases between the two ends.

The chain employs TRBV6-5 and TRBJ1-6; TRBD1 is a possible D gene (5 bases). This CDR3 contains 12 residues. The germline V gene encodes CDR1 MNHEY and CDR2 SVGAGI. V was cut by 8 bases and J by 8 bases, with 10 bases left in between. CDR3 sequence: CASRGGDSPLHF. The CDR3 DNA reads as TGTGCCAGCCGGGGGGGAGATTCACCCCTCCACTTT.

In its sample, this clone was seen a few times. This sequence joins TRBV29-1 and TRBJ2-5, with 10 bases fitting TRBD2. Germline V gene lookup returns CDR1 SQVTM and CDR2 ANQGSEA. The CDR3 runs 13 residues. Trimming took 7 bases from V and 4 from J; bases not matched to a gene: 6. The CDR3 spells CSAQAGGGETQYF. Here the CDR3 DNA reads TGCAGCGCCCAAGCGGGGGGGGGAGAGACCCAGTACTTC. Full variable domain (rest looked up from reference TRBV29-1 and TRBJ2-5): SAVISQKPSRDICQRGTSLTIQCQVDSQVTMMFWYRQQPGQSLTLIATANQGSEATYESGFVIDKFPISRPNLTFSTLTVSNMSPEDSSIYLCSAQAGGGETQYFGPGTRLLVL.

This rearrangement joins TRBV11-2 to TRBJ1-1, with a tentative D call TRBD1 (6 bases). From germline, CDR1 is SGHAT and CDR2 FQNNGV. The V gene lost 8 bases and the J gene lost 5 bases, with 18 bases spanning the gap. This CDR3 region has 14 residues. The CDR3 protein is CASHIWGQGTEAFF. The CDR3 coding sequence is TGTGCCAGCCACATTTGGGGGCAGGGAACTGAAGCTTTCTTT.

V usage is TRBV29-1 and J usage is TRBJ2-7; 13 nucleotides align to TRBD2. The junction had 8 bases not matched to a gene; V was cut back by 1 base and J by 5 bases. CDR1 SQVTM and CDR2 ANQGSEA come from the germline V gene. The CDR3 has 16 amino acids. The CDR3 sequence is CSVEGLAGGLRNEQYF. The CDR3 coding sequence is TGCAGCGTTGAAGGACTAGCGGGGGGCCTCAGGAACGAGCAGTACTTC.